The next 30 T cell receptor beta chains were all read from a single sample in a study of blood T cell repertoires in COVID-19. Repertoires were generated with immunoSEQ multiplex PCR, while TCRdb's copy carries only in-frame clones and drops some. The table shows some 200,000 clones, with around four fifths occurring only once. Source material: peripheral blood. These receptors came from a man aged 25 to 45 with active or convalescent COVID-19.

The chain uses TRBV25-1 and TRBJ1-1, with D hard to call. The CDR3 is made up of 13 amino acids. Germline CDR1 and CDR2: MGHDK and SYGVNS. V lost 3 bases and J lost 8, with 13 bases in between. The CDR3 loop reads CASSEWLGVEAFF. The CDR3 nucleotides are TGTGCCAGCAGTGAGTGGTTGGGCGTAGAAGCTTTCTTT.

The gene calls are TRBV19 and TRBJ2-7; 11 positions agree with TRBD2. The germline CDR1 and CDR2 sequences are LNHDA and SQIVND (reference sequence). There are 15 residues in the CDR3. With V trimmed by 5 bases and J by 1 base, 4 bases remained unmatched. The CDR3 DNA reads as TGTGCCAGTAGTCCCGGACTAGCGGGTTCCTACGAGCAGTACTTC. This translates into CASSPGLAGSYEQYF.

The chain carries TRBV2 and TRBJ2-5, with 7 bases fitting TRBD1. CDR1 is SNHLY, CDR2 FYNNEI, per germline. Trimming cost V 7 bases and J 0 bases; bases outside gene matches: 5. CDR3 length equals 14 residues. CDR3 amino acids: CASTSGTDQETQYF. CDR3 coding DNA: TGTGCCAGCACCTCCGGGACAGACCAAGAGACCCAGTACTTC.

V usage is TRBV14 and J usage is TRBJ2-7; D unclear. The germline V gene encodes CDR1 SGHDN and CDR2 FVKESK. V was cut by 1 base and J by 2 bases, with 9 bases left in between. The length of the CDR3 is 14 residues. The CDR3 coding sequence is TGTGCCAGCAGCCAAGTTCCGGTCGCCTACGAGCAGTACTTC. The encoded protein is CASSQVPVAYEQYF.

The V call is TRBV15, the J call TRBJ2-5, with 10 bases aligning to TRBD1. The trim removed 2 bases at V and 2 bases at J, leaving 5 bases unmatched. This CDR3 is built from 16 residues. Germline V gives CDR1 LNHNV, CDR2 YYDKDF (reference sequence). The CDR3 protein is CATSRTDRGWQETQYF. The CDR3 nucleotides read TGTGCCACCAGCAGAACGGACAGGGGGTGGCAAGAGACCCAGTACTTC.

The chain employs TRBV4-2 and TRBJ2-1, with D possibly TRBD2 on 6 matching bases. The germline V and J ends were trimmed by 8 bases and 2 bases, with 22 bases remaining between them. CDR3 size: 17 residues. Germline-derived CDR1 and CDR2 are LGHNA and YNFKEQ. As DNA, the CDR3 is TGTGCCAGCCCACCGACTCCGTGGAGGGGCCCCTACAATGAGCAGTTCTTC. Its translation: CASPPTPWRGPYNEQFF.

The genes are TRBV5-1 and TRBJ1-1; 7 bases are shared with TRBD1. J was trimmed by 1 base and V by 0 bases; bases with no gene match: 3. Germline assignment: CDR1 SGHRS and CDR2 YFSETQ. The length of the CDR3 is 15 residues. DNA for the CDR3: TGCGCCAGCAGCTTGGCCGGGACAGAGAACACTGAAGCTTTCTTT. This gives the protein CASSLAGTENTEAFF.

The chain joins TRBV5-1 to TRBJ2-7; the D gene is possibly TRBD1 (5 bases). V dropped 5 bases and J dropped 3 bases, with 9 bases sitting between them. This CDR3 has 12 residues. Germline CDR1 is SGHRS and CDR2 is YFSETQ. In DNA form, the CDR3 reads TGCGCCAGCAGTTATCAGGGCTACGAGCAGTACTTC. Translated, it gives CASSYQGYEQYF.

The DNA for the CDR3 is TGTGCCAGTACCAGGGCCTGGGGGCAGGACACTGAAGCTTTCTTT. Translated, it gives CASTRAWGQDTEAFF. V gene TRBV19 combines with J gene TRBJ1-1; weak D call: TRBD1 (6 bases). This CDR3 is 15 amino acids long. V lost 7 bases to trimming and J lost 3 bases, with 18 bases between them. Germline V gene data show CDR1 as LNHDA and CDR2 as SQIVND (reference sequence). Together with reference TRBV19 and TRBJ1-1, the CDR3 gives the full variable domain: DGGITQSPKYLFRKEGQNVTLSCEQNLNHDAMYWYRQDPGQGLRLIYYSQIVNDFQKGDIAEGYSVSREKKESFPLTVTSAQKNPTAFYLCASTRAWGQDTEAFFGQGTRLTVV.

Details on this clone: This sample also contains other DNA sequences that code for the same CDR3. The V gene is TRBV5-1, the J gene TRBJ2-3, with 8 bases matching TRBD2. The V segment lost 0 bases and the J segment 3 bases; nucleotides outside the gene matches: 3. The CDR3 totals 15 residues. Germline V CDR1 and CDR2: SGHRS, YFSETQ. The CDR3 coding sequence is TGCGCCAGCAGCTTGGGTGGACTAGCAACAGATACGCAGTATTTT. Its protein product is CASSLGGLATDTQYF. Full variable domain (outside the CDR3, taken from reference TRBV5-1 and TRBJ2-3): KAGVTQTPRYLIKTRGQQVTLSCSPISGHRSVSWYQQTPGQGLQFLFEYFSETQRNKGNFPGRFSGRQFSNSRSEMNVSTLELGDSALYLCASSLGGLATDTQYFGPGTRLTVL.

In its sample, this clone was seen a few times. This rearrangement joins TRBV2 to TRBJ1-6, with D maybe TRBD1 (5 bases). CDR3 size: 15 residues. The germline V and J ends were trimmed by 7 bases and 14 bases, with 24 bases remaining between them. Looked up from germline, CDR1 is SNHLY and CDR2 is FYNNEI. The CDR3 region has the DNA TGTGCCAGCACAGAGGGACTAACATGGCCTGGGACCCTCCACTTT. It is translated as CASTEGLTWPGTLHF.

V gene TRBV3-1 (or the pseudogene TRBV3-2) combines with J gene TRBJ2-4; 9 bases are a match to TRBD1. The germline gives CDR1 LGHDT, CDR2 YNNKEL (reference sequence). V lost 3 bases, J lost 2 bases, and 5 bases stayed unmatched. The CDR3 is 16 residues long. In DNA, the CDR3 is TGTGCCAGCAGCCACTCGGACAGGGGAACCAAAAACATTCAGTACTTC. As protein: CASSHSDRGTKNIQYF.

The gene calls are TRBV5-1 and TRBJ1-4, with TRBD1 matching over 8 bases. The germline V gene encodes CDR1 SGHRS and CDR2 YFSETQ. The CDR3 covers 16 residues. Trimming took 0 bases from V and 3 from J; bases not matched to a gene: 4. CDR3 loop: CASSLGQGAANEKLFF. The CDR3 coding sequence is TGCGCCAGCAGCTTGGGGCAGGGGGCAGCTAATGAAAAACTGTTTTTT.

The chain carries TRBV18 and TRBJ1-4, with a weak D call TRBD1 (6 bases). V was pared by 4 bases and J by 8 bases, with 14 bases between. Looked up from germline, CDR1 is KGHSH and CDR2 is LQKENI. The CDR3 loop spans 14 amino acids. The CDR3 loop reads CASSRDTAREKLFF. The CDR3 coding sequence is TGTGCCAGCTCACGGGACACCGCTAGGGAAAAACTGTTTTTT.

In the case of this clone: Mismatch with germline at one junction end may stem from a read error. The gene calls are TRBV3-1 (or the pseudogene TRBV3-2) and TRBJ2-1, with 9 bases fitting TRBD2. The length of the CDR3 is 14 residues. Germline V gives CDR1 LGHDT, CDR2 YNNKEL (reference sequence). The DNA for the CDR3 is TGTGCCAGCAGCCCCCCCACGAGCGGGGGGTCTCATATCTTC. Its translation is CASSPPTSGGSHIF.

This rearrangement joins TRBV5-1 to TRBJ1-2, with D perhaps matching TRBD1 (6 bases). The length of the CDR3 is 15 residues. Germline V gene sequence: CDR1 SGHRS, CDR2 YFSETQ. V dropped 2 bases and J dropped 1 base, with 12 bases sitting between them. CDR3 amino acids: CASSFGTNSNYGYTF. The CDR3 DNA reads TGCGCCAGCAGCTTCGGGACAAATAGTAACTATGGCTACACCTTC.

V usage is TRBV15 and J usage is TRBJ2-3; 7 nucleotides line up with TRBD2. With V trimmed by 0 bases and J by 6 bases, 6 bases remained unmatched. This CDR3 has 15 amino acids. In germline, CDR1 is LNHNV, CDR2 YYDKDF (reference sequence). The CDR3 protein is CATSRESLAADTQYF. The CDR3 DNA reads TGTGCCACCAGCAGAGAGTCCCTAGCGGCGGATACGCAGTATTTT.

The gene calls are TRBV5-1 and TRBJ2-3; a possible D gene is TRBD2 (5 bases). With 3 bases removed from V and 1 base from J, the gap between germline ends came to 12 bases. This CDR3 region has 15 residues. In germline, CDR1 is SGHRS, CDR2 YFSETQ. The CDR3 spells CASSSRRRGTDTQYF. For the CDR3, the DNA is TGCGCCAGCAGCTCTCGACGGCGGGGCACAGATACGCAGTATTTT.

The genes are TRBV10-3 and TRBJ2-3; 7 bases fit TRBD2. There are 13 residues in the CDR3. J gave up 2 bases and V 11 bases, and 7 bases lay outside the gene matches. Germline V gene lookup returns CDR1 ENHRY and CDR2 SYGVKD. DNA of the CDR3: TGTGCCGGGACTACCCCCCCCACAGATACGCAGTATTTT. Residues: CAGTTPPTDTQYF.

The gene calls are TRBV19 and TRBJ2-2, with D perhaps TRBD2 (6 bases). This CDR3 spans 15 amino acids. Looked up from germline, CDR1 is LNHDA and CDR2 is SQIVND (reference sequence). V shed 8 bases and J shed 0 bases, with 13 bases lying between them. This chain's CDR3 is CASVGGWANTGELFF. Written as DNA, the CDR3 is TGTGCCAGTGTCGGAGGGTGGGCGAACACCGGGGAGCTGTTTTTT.

The rearrangement links TRBV11-2 to TRBJ2-1; possible D gene TRBD1, 5 bases. The CDR3 contains 14 residues. V shed 2 bases and J shed 2 bases, with 7 bases lying between them. The germline V gene has CDR1 SGHAT and CDR2 FQNNGV. CDR3 bases: TGTGCCAGCAGCTTACCAGGGACCTACAATGAGCAGTTCTTC. Amino acids: CASSLPGTYNEQFF.

This chain uses TRBV6-2 or TRBV6-3 with TRBJ2-7; 7 bases are shared with TRBD1. This CDR3 is 16 amino acids long. Germline CDR1 reads MNHEY; CDR2 reads SVGEGT. With 5 bases clipped from V and 4 bases from J, the junction kept 14 bases outside the gene matches. CDR3 sequence: CASSNGVGTVTYEQYV. CDR3 nucleotide sequence: TGTGCCAGCAGTAACGGTGTCGGGACAGTTACTTACGAGCAGTACGTC.

This rearrangement joins TRBV5-5 to TRBJ1-6; no reliable D call. The CDR3 sequence is 16 residues long. V lost 0 bases and J lost 0, with 7 bases in between. Germline assignment: CDR1 SGHKS and CDR2 YYEKEE (reference sequence). Here the CDR3 reads CASSLAPSSYNSPLHF. CDR3 in DNA: TGTGCCAGCAGCTTGGCCCCGAGCTCCTATAATTCACCCCTCCACTTT.

Remarks on this clone: Other DNA sequences in the same sample also yield this CDR3. The genes are TRBV24-1 and TRBJ1-5; the D is unclear. Germline V lookup: CDR1 KGHDR, CDR2 SFDVKD. V was cut by 3 bases and J by 5 bases, with 4 bases left in between. The CDR3 is made up of 12 amino acids. CDR3 sequence reads: CATSDPDQPQHF. The CDR3 DNA reads TGTGCCACCAGTGATCCGGATCAGCCCCAGCATTTT.

The chain couples TRBV27 to TRBJ1-2; tentatively, D is TRBD1 (5 bases). The CDR3 length is 14 residues. The germline V and J ends were trimmed by 5 bases and 4 bases, with 14 bases remaining between them. The germline V gene has CDR1 MNHEY and CDR2 SMNVEV (reference sequence). CDR3 loop: CASSPQTEAYGYTF. CDR3 sequence (DNA): TGTGCCAGCAGTCCACAGACAGAGGCCTATGGCTACACCTTC.

The chain combines TRBV5-6 with TRBJ1-1, with a possible D match to TRBD1 (5 bases). Germline V gene data show CDR1 as SGHDT and CDR2 as YYEEEE. Between the trimmed V and J ends, which lost 1 base and 7 bases, there was a span of 8 bases. The CDR3 sequence is 12 residues long. DNA of the CDR3: TGTGCCAGCAGCTTGTACAGGATTGAAGCTTTCTTT. It translates to CASSLYRIEAFF.

V is TRBV10-3 and J is TRBJ1-2, with D possibly TRBD1 on 5 matching bases. Germline V gene data show CDR1 as ENHRY and CDR2 as SYGVKD. V was cut by 2 bases and J by 1 base, with 14 bases left in between. This CDR3 contains 16 residues. The CDR3 bases are TGTGCCATCAGTGAGCCGACGACAGACAGTAACTATGGCTACACCTTC. Protein: CAISEPTTDSNYGYTF.

J is TRBJ2-7 and V is TRBV5-1; D unresolved. This CDR3 is 14 amino acids long. Germline lookup yields CDR1 SGHRS and CDR2 YFSETQ. Trimming stripped 5 bases from V and 0 bases from J, with 12 bases between. This CDR3 reads CASSLAGLSYEQYF. The CDR3 DNA is TGCGCCAGCAGTCTCGCAGGCCTCTCCTACGAGCAGTACTTC.

This chain connects TRBV12-3 or TRBV12-4 to TRBJ2-7; 8 bases line up with TRBD1. CDR3 size: 13 residues. V lost 6 bases, J lost 6 bases, and 7 bases stayed unmatched. The CDR3 nucleotides are TGTGCCAGCAGCCAGGGGACAGGCGGCGAGCAGTACTTC. It yields the protein CASSQGTGGEQYF.

The chain couples TRBV6-5 to TRBJ1-2, with 9 nucleotides matching TRBD1. V shed 2 bases, J shed 8 bases, and the junction held 9 bases outside the gene matches. The length of the CDR3 is 15 residues. Germline CDR1 MNHEY, CDR2 SVGAGI. This CDR3 is CASSYGGQGVRGYTF. In DNA, the CDR3 is TGTGCCAGCAGTTACGGGGGACAGGGAGTTAGGGGCTACACCTTC.